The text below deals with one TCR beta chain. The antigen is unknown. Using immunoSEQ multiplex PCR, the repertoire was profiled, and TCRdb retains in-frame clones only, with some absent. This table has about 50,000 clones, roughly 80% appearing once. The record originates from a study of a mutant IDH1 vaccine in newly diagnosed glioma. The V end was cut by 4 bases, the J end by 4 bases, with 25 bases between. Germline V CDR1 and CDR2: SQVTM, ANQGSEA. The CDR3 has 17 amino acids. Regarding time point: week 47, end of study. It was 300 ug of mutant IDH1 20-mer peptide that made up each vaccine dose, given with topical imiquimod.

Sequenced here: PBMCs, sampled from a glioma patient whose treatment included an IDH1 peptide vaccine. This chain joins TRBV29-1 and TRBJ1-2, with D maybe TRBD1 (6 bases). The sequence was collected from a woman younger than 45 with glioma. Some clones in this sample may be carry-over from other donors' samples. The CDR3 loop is CSVGGLGHSEVSYGYTF. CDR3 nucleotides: TGCAGCGTTGGGGGGCTGGGACACTCTGAAGTTTCCTATGGCTACACCTTC.